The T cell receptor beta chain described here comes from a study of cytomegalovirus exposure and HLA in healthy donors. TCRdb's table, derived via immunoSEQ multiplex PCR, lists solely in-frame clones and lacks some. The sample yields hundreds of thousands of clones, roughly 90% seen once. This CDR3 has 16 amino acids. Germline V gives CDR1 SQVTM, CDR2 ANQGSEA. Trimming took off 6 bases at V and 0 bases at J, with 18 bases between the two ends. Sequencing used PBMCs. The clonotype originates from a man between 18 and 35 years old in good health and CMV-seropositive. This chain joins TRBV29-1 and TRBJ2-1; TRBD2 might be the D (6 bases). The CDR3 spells CSVLKRAGTSYNEQFF. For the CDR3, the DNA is TGCAGCGTACTAAAAAGAGCGGGCACCTCCTACAATGAGCAGTTCTTC.